The present TCR beta chain was sequenced within a study of T-cell reconstitution after alpha-beta-depleted transplantation in children (dated by TCRdb to 2016 to 2017). With respect to the entire study: The study quantitatively tracked T-cell immune reconstitution after TCRalphabeta/CD19-depleted allogeneic hematopoietic cell transplantation in children using TCR repertoire profiling.

The method was PCR. Sequencing was performed on an Illumina HiSeq 2500. To normalize quantification of the TCRbeta repertoire, the TCR libraries were built with molecular barcoding that relied on unique molecular identifiers. The public sequencing data were trimmed at Q25 with fastp and processed into clonotypes with MiXCR by TCRdb, which kept only in-frame beta chains. Rows merge per CDR3 protein into single entries with the most common DNA and genes. The sample includes about 610,000 distinct CDR3 sequences, with approximately 10% observed a single time. The top ten constitute about 4% of the sample. This clonotype was seen repeatedly, ten times or more. Its antigen is still unknown. Base-call qualities are not available, and no considerably larger clone is one nucleotide away. The germline V gene (reference sequence) sets CDR1 to MNHEY and CDR2 to SMNVEV. Spanning cysteine to phenylalanine, the CDR3 consists of 15 amino acids. The CDR3 DNA has 45 bases and is translated from base 1. Trimming leaves V shorter by 5 bases and J shorter by 4 bases, with the junction holding 10 bases beyond the gene matches.

Here the chain combines TRBV27 and TRBJ2-5; 7 bases in the junction line up with TRBD2. This receptor was identified in a human donor who donated a stem cell graft to a child with acute myeloid leukemia. This specimen consisted of PBMCs from the stem cell graft donor, obtained from the stem cell graft. CDR3 sequence: CASSLGLGGGETQYF. In nucleotides, the sequence is TGTGCCAGCAGTCTAGGACTAGGTGGGGGAGAGACCCAGTACTTC.